This T cell receptor (beta chain) was recovered during a study of T-cell reconstitution after alpha-beta-depleted transplantation in children. Findings and limits, study-wide: Roughly two months post-transplant, alpha-beta T cells reportedly originated from several hundred graft clones that had expanded.

In this sample, this clonotype turned up many times. No antigen is known for it. Preparation of the TCRbeta library used unique molecular identifiers. TCRdb independently ran MiXCR on the PCR reads; one entry per CDR3 protein. The sample consists of around 30,000 distinct CDR3 sequences, 5% to 7.5% of them appearing once. The CDR3 runs to 13 residues. V gave up 7 bases and J gave up 7 bases; unmatched junction bases: 5. This clonotype was obtained from a child less than two years old who had a stem cell transplant for acute myeloid leukemia, so the T cells may come from the graft donor. Sequenced material: peripheral blood, taken 60 days after TCRalphabeta/CD19-depleted stem cell transplant. This chain links TRBV12-3 or TRBV12-4 with TRBJ1-4, with 8 bases fitting TRBD1. The CDR3: CASTPTGAEKLFF. CDR3 bases: TGTGCCAGCACCCCGACAGGGGCTGAAAAACTGTTTTTT.